This TCR beta chain comes out of a study of T cells in localized non-small cell lung cancer. Whole-study findings and limits: Among the tissues sampled, uninvolved adjacent lung had the highest T cell clonality, above tumor. Appearing in adjacent lung were a median about 50 of the top 100 tumor clones.

This clone came up a few times. Its antigen is unidentified. The repertoire was sequenced with immunoSEQ multiplex PCR; TCRdb's copy has only in-frame clones and lacks some. The data contain over 1,500 clones, roughly a quarter of them singletons. The sample here was normal lung tissue next to the tumor, taken before any cancer treatment. The receptor's source is a male donor at least 60 years old with stage I lung adenocarcinoma.

Here the CDR3 DNA reads TGTGCCAGCAGCTTGCACCCACTGGGGGACAATGAGCAGTTCTTC. This gives the protein CASSLHPLGDNEQFF. The chain joins TRBV9 to TRBJ2-1; D is perhaps TRBD1 or TRBD2 (5 bases each). Trimming took off 4 bases at V and 5 bases at J, with 16 bases between the two ends. The CDR3 spans 15 residues. CDR1 is SGDLS, CDR2 YYNGEE, per germline.